This T cell receptor (beta chain) was identified in a study of human T cells and chemical hapten exposure. Germline-derived CDR1 and CDR2 are SSHAT and FNYEAQ (reference sequence). There are 17 residues in the CDR3. Time point given: patch test 1, 2 weeks after DPC sensitization. Treatment in this sample: therapeutic diphenylcyclopropenone sensitization with weekly scalp DPC. Every donor had alopecia and was 18 to 70 years old; all were suitable for DPC. A single record per CDR3 protein comes from TCRdb applying MiXCR to the RACE reads. The repertoire has nearly 350,000 distinct CDR3 sequences, under 9% of them found once; the top ten carry about 8%. This clonotype was counted ten times or more. Its antigen remains unidentified. The junction shows a germline mismatch at one end, possibly a read error. Study-wide results and limits: More PT1 expanded TCRs went with higher patch test scores.

This clonotype originated in a woman in her late teens or twenties with alopecia areata. Some clones in this sample may be carry-over from other donors' samples. The chain is built from TRBV7-7 and TRBJ1-1; D possibly corresponds to TRBD1 (6 bases). Sequences were derived from whole blood, sampled in connection with sensitization to the hapten diphenylcyclopropenone (DPC). CDR3 in amino acids: CASSLNRRGSMNTEAFF. For the CDR3, the DNA is TGTGCTAGCAGCTTAAACAGGAGGGGGAGTATGAACACTGAAGCTTTCTTT.